This TCR beta chain originates from a study of CD8 T cells in Susac syndrome. General study findings and limits: In Susac syndrome, CD4+ T cell repertoires lacked any clonal expansion.

RNA was extracted with the RNeasy kit, and a quantity of 0.5 to 1 ug was reverse transcribed using random hexamers. Across 54 Vbeta and 13 Jbeta, immunoSEQ multiplex PCR amplified TCR beta CDR3. TCRdb re-analysed the immunoSEQ multiplex PCR reads in MiXCR, keeping a single row per CDR3 protein. The profile shows 240,000 or so distinct CDR3 sequences, 90% to 97% of them singletons. Sequencing targeted TCR beta in blood CD8+ and CD4+ T cells. CDR1 SGHTA and CDR2 FQGNSA come from the germline V gene. The V and J ends lost 4 bases and 0 bases, in that order; junction bases with no gene match: 3. There are 18 residues in the CDR3. Comments on this clonotype: Its specificity is unknown.

This chain joins TRBV7-2 and TRBJ2-6, with 13 positions matching TRBD2. Sequencing input: CD4+ T cells from PBMCs. The receptor's source is a human donor with Susac syndrome. The CDR3 DNA sequence: TGTGCCAGCAGCTCGGGACTAGCGGGATTCTCTGGGGCCAACGTCCTGACTTTC. This sequence encodes CASSSGLAGFSGANVLTF.